The 20 T cell receptor beta chains presented below share a single source sample, sequenced in a study of T cells in Graves' hyperthyroidism and ophthalmopathy. Regions amplified from RNA transcripts were the TCR beta CDR3 regions. HTBI primers drove first-round RT-PCR of the TCR CDR3. TCRdb reanalysed the multiplex PCR reads using MiXCR and keeps one entry per CDR3 protein. The repertoire has hundreds of thousands of distinct CDR3 sequences, approximately 36% of them found once; the top ten carry more than 25%. Sequencing was carried out using blood. The source of these receptors is a woman between 40 and 55 years old with Graves' hyperthyroidism.

This rearrangement joins TRBV7-2 to TRBJ1-2, with D perhaps matching TRBD1 (6 bases). The CDR3 spans 16 residues. Germline-derived CDR1 and CDR2 are SGHTA and FQGNSA. Trimming shortened V by 0 bases and J by 1 base, and 12 bases separated the two germline ends. CDR3 nucleotide sequence: TGTGCCAGCAGCTTAGCACCGGGACAAGTTAACTATGGCTACACCTTC. Its translation is CASSLAPGQVNYGYTF.

At least ten counts were recorded for this clonotype. This rearrangement joins TRBV7-2 to TRBJ2-5; 10 bases line up with TRBD1. The junction had 5 bases not matched to a gene; V was cut back by 6 bases and J by 4 bases. The CDR3 runs 14 residues. Per germline, CDR1 SGHTA and CDR2 FQGNSA. The CDR3 reads CASSRDRGGETQYF. In nucleotides, the CDR3 is TGTGCCAGCAGTCGGGACAGGGGAGGAGAGACCCAGTACTTC.

V is TRBV29-1 and J is TRBJ2-7, with TRBD2 matching over 14 bases. The CDR3 sequence is 15 residues long. The V segment lost 1 base and the J segment 6 bases; nucleotides outside the gene matches: 5. Per germline, CDR1 SQVTM and CDR2 ANQGSEA. CDR3 nucleotide sequence: TGCAGCGTTGAAGGACCGGGACTAGCGGGGGTCGAGCAGTACTTC. Encoded protein: CSVEGPGLAGVEQYF.

The chain is built from TRBV7-8 and TRBJ1-2; possible D gene TRBD1, 5 bases. The CDR3 runs to 17 residues. Germline V gene data show CDR1 as SGHVS and CDR2 as FQNEAQ. V lost 3 bases, J lost 2 bases, and 19 bases lay in between. The chain's CDR3 is CASSLLVRASSNYGYTF. As DNA, the CDR3 is TGTGCCAGCAGCTTGCTTGTCAGGGCCTCATCCAACTATGGCTACACCTTC.

CDR3 residues: CSVEEPRFDYGYTF. The CDR3, as DNA: TGCAGCGTTGAAGAACCTAGGTTTGACTATGGCTACACCTTC. The chain links TRBV29-1 to TRBJ1-2; D is uncertain. The CDR3 runs to 14 residues. Trimming stripped 0 bases from V and 3 bases from J, with 11 bases between. Germline-derived CDR1 and CDR2 are SQVTM and ANQGSEA.

This clonotype has more than one count but fewer than ten. The chain uses TRBV5-1 and TRBJ1-1; 7 positions match TRBD1. CDR1 SGHRS and CDR2 YFSETQ come from the germline V gene. The CDR3 has 15 residues. After removal of 4 bases from V and 1 base from J, the junction contained 7 bases not matched to a gene. CDR3 sequence: CASSKRQGWNTEAFF. CDR3 sequence (DNA): TGCGCCAGCAGCAAACGACAGGGCTGGAACACTGAAGCTTTCTTT.

This clonotype has a count of ten or more. V and J are TRBV24-1 and TRBJ2-7; D not resolved. The germline V and J ends were trimmed by 2 bases and 0 bases, with 16 bases remaining between them. Per germline, CDR1 KGHDR and CDR2 SFDVKD. This CDR3 spans 17 amino acids. For the CDR3, the DNA is TGTGCCACCAGTGATTCTCATCGACACCTTGACTCCTACGAGCAGTACTTC. Protein sequence: CATSDSHRHLDSYEQYF.

This clonotype was counted many times. The chain joins TRBV6-5 to TRBJ2-6; 7 nucleotides match TRBD1. CDR3 length equals 15 residues. The V and J ends lost 6 bases and 2 bases, in that order; junction bases with no gene match: 4. CDR1 is MNHEY, CDR2 SVGAGI, per germline. CDR3 protein: CASSDTGAGANVLTF. The CDR3 nucleotides are TGTGCCAGCAGCGACACAGGGGCTGGGGCCAACGTCCTGACTTTC.

A remark on this clonotype: Without the conserved terminal phenylalanine or tryptophan, this CDR3 likely stems from a read error. This chain joins TRBV19 and TRBJ1-2; possible D gene TRBD1, 5 bases. The germline V gene encodes CDR1 LNHDA and CDR2 SQIVND (reference sequence). With 6 bases removed from V and 6 bases from J, the gap between germline ends came to 14 bases. The CDR3 sequence is 13 residues long. The CDR3 DNA is TGTGCCAGTAGCATTAGGGGCCGAGATGGCTACACCTCC. Residues: CASSIRGRDGYTS.

Only a few counts were recorded for this clonotype. The rearrangement uses TRBV27 and TRBJ2-7; D unclear. CDR3 length: 14 amino acids. V was clipped by 6 bases and J by 2 bases, with 14 bases between them. CDR1 and CDR2 (germline): MNHEY, SMNVEV (reference sequence). The DNA for the CDR3 is TGTGCCAGCAGACGAAGATCGACGGCCTACGAGCAGTACTTC. Its translation is CASRRRSTAYEQYF.

The chain couples TRBV7-2 to TRBJ1-1, with unresolved D. Germline loops: CDR1 SGHTA, CDR2 FQGNSA. Trimming removed 4 bases at V and 11 bases at J, with 17 bases between. The CDR3 extends over 13 amino acids. The CDR3 loop reads CASSSQAIAGAFF. CDR3 coding DNA: TGTGCCAGCAGCTCCCAGGCGATAGCCGGGGCTTTCTTT.

The CDR3 DNA is TGTGCCAGCACCCCTGCGTGGGACCCGAATTCACCCCTCCACTTT. Its protein product is CASTPAWDPNSPLHF. The rearrangement uses TRBV6-5 and TRBJ1-6, with TRBD1 as a possible D gene (5 bases). CDR1 and CDR2 (germline): MNHEY, SVGAGI. V was cut by 7 bases and J by 7 bases, with 17 bases left in between. The CDR3 extends over 15 amino acids.

This clonotype was seen only a few times. This chain links TRBV20-1 with TRBJ1-2; a possible D gene is TRBD1 (6 bases). This CDR3 has 14 residues. Germline assignment: CDR1 DFQATT and CDR2 SNEGSKA (reference sequence). V lost 3 bases and J 3 bases, leaving 14 bases between the germline ends. The CDR3 here is CSARGEQGDYGYTF. In DNA form, the CDR3 reads TGCAGTGCTAGGGGAGAACAGGGAGACTATGGCTACACCTTC.

This clonotype was found many times. The rearrangement uses TRBV12-3 or TRBV12-4 and TRBJ1-3, with TRBD1 matching 9 bases. The CDR3 totals 15 residues. V shed 6 bases, J shed 2 bases, and the junction held 5 bases outside the gene matches. The CDR3 nucleotides read TGTGCCAGCAGCTTACAGGGGGCAGCTGGAAACACCATATATTTT. It is translated as CASSLQGAAGNTIYF.

This chain joins TRBV10-3 and TRBJ2-7, with D hard to call. The V gene's germline CDR1 is ENHRY and CDR2 SYGVKD. Deletions cut 5 bases from V and 2 bases from J, with 10 bases between. The CDR3 totals 13 residues. CDR3 nucleotides: TGTGCCATCAGTTCGTTTGGGGCCTACGAGCAGTACTTC. Protein: CAISSFGAYEQYF.

The chain's CDR3 is CSVGGTSGELFF. In DNA form, the CDR3 reads TGCAGCGTTGGGGGGACTAGCGGGGAGCTGTTTTTT. The J gene is TRBJ2-2, the V gene TRBV29-1, with 8 positions matching TRBD2. The V gene's germline CDR1 is SQVTM and CDR2 ANQGSEA. The CDR3 totals 12 residues. The V segment lost 4 bases and the J segment 7 bases; nucleotides outside the gene matches: 2.

V gene TRBV7-9 combines with J gene TRBJ2-2; maybe TRBD1 (5 bases). CDR1 SEHNR and CDR2 FQNEAQ come from the germline V gene (reference sequence). The length of the CDR3 is 14 residues. V was cut by 2 bases and J by 10 bases, with 14 bases left in between. Here the CDR3 DNA reads TGTGCCAGCAGCTTATCACAGGCCTCATCGGAGCTGTTTTTT. The encoded protein is CASSLSQASSELFF.

This clonotype was recorded at least ten times. The V call is TRBV5-1, the J call TRBJ2-7; TRBD1 might be the D (6 bases). V was shortened by 2 bases and J by 5 bases, with 11 bases between the two germline ends. This CDR3 comprises 13 residues. Germline V gives CDR1 SGHRS, CDR2 YFSETQ. CDR3 loop: CASSFRTGNEQYF. CDR3 bases: TGCGCCAGCAGCTTTCGAACAGGGAACGAGCAGTACTTC.

At least ten counts were recorded for this clonotype. This chain links TRBV7-2 with TRBJ1-2, with 7 positions matching TRBD1. Germline values: CDR1 SGHTA, CDR2 FQGNSA. The CDR3 sequence is 15 residues long. J gave up 4 bases and V 5 bases, and 10 bases lay outside the gene matches. Here the CDR3 reads CASSVQGIVSYGYTF. The CDR3 DNA is TGTGCCAGCAGCGTACAGGGGATCGTGAGCTATGGCTACACCTTC.

Remarks on this clonotype: The junction departs from germline at one end; a sequencing error may be responsible. This chain connects TRBV6-5 to TRBJ1-1; D uncertain. The CDR3 covers 14 residues. Germline V CDR1 and CDR2: MNHEY, SVGAGI. The CDR3 loop reads CASSYSIDSSTKFF. The CDR3 DNA reads TGTGCCAGCAGTTACTCGATCGACTCCTCAACAAAGTTTTTT.